This TCR beta chain was identified in a study of cytomegalovirus exposure and HLA in healthy donors. Amplification used 60 Vbeta primers and 13 Jbeta primers. Only in-frame clones appear in the TCRdb table, and some are missing; sequencing was by immunoSEQ multiplex PCR. The table records under 200,000 clones, 68% of them present only once. Donors likely had unrecorded immune exposures despite being nominally healthy when sampled. General study points: High specificity and sensitivity for cytomegalovirus status were reported for the classifier. The authors later linked a missense DCLRE1C variant to TCR beta V- and J-gene trimming. For most TCR beta V segments, an earlier analysis put the productive rate at about 87% or about 30% of the time.

Trimming took off 7 bases at V and 1 base at J, with 13 bases between the two ends. CDR1 is MNHNY, CDR2 SVGAGI, per germline (reference sequence). The CDR3 is made up of 14 amino acids. With respect to this clone: No antigen is known for it.

This receptor was obtained from a man aged 50-59 years in good health and CMV-seronegative. Sequencing was carried out using PBMCs. This chain connects TRBV6-6 to TRBJ1-1, with D maybe TRBD1 (6 bases). CDR3 protein: CASNPSGENTEAFF. The CDR3 coding sequence is TGTGCCAGCAACCCCTCAGGGGAGAACACTGAAGCTTTCTTT.